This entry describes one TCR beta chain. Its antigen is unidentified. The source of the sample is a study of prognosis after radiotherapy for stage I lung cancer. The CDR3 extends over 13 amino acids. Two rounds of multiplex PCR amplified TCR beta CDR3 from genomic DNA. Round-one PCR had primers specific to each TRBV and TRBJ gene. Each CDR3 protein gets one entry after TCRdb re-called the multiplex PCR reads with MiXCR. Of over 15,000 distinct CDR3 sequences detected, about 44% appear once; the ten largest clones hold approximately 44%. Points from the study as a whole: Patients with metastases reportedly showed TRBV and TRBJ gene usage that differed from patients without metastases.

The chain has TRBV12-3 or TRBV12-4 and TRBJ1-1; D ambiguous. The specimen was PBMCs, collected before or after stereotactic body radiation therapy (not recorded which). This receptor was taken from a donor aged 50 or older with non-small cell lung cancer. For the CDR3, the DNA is TGTGTCAACAGTTTCCGGAGTAACACTGAAGCTTTCTTT. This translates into CVNSFRSNTEAFF.